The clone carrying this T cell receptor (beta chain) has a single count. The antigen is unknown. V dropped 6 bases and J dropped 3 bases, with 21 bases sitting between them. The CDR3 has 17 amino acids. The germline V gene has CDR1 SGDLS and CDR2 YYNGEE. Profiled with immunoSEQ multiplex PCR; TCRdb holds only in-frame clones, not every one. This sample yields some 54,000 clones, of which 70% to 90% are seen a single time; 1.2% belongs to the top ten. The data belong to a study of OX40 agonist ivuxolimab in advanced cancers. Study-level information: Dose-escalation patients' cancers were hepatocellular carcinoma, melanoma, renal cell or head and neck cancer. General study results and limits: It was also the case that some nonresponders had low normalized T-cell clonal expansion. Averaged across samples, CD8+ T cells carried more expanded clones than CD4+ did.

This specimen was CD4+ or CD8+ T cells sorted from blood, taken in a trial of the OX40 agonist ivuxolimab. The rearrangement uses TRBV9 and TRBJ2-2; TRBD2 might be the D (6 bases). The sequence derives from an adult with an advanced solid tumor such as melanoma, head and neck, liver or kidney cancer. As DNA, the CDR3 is TGTGCCAGCACCCCCGGGCGGGGAAGGGGCGACACCGGGGAGCTGTTTTTT. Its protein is CASTPGRGRGDTGELFF.